The clone carrying this TCR beta chain was seen a handful of times. Using immunoSEQ multiplex PCR, the repertoire was profiled, and TCRdb retains in-frame clones only, with some absent. The sample has about 60,000 clones; approximately 86% are singletons. The data were taken from a study of control samples from healthy donors and cancer patients. This CDR3 is 11 amino acids long. The V and J ends lost 7 bases and 5 bases respectively, with 8 bases between them. The sequence was obtained from a man in his fifties in good health. Material: blood. This chain connects TRBV12-3 or TRBV12-4 to TRBJ1-1; no clear D. The CDR3: CASTLSTEAFF. The CDR3 region has the DNA TGTGCCAGCACTTTGAGTACTGAAGCTTTCTTT.